Listed here are 32 T cell receptor beta chains from one sample, sequenced in a study of shared clonotypes between healthy human individuals. Generated by immunoSEQ multiplex PCR, the TCRdb table keeps only in-frame clones and is missing some. Among hundreds of thousands of clones listed, roughly 72% were seen once. The sample taken for sequencing was memory CD4+ T cells sorted from blood. The subset denotes: CD45RA-negative fraction. Source of these receptors: a woman in her 30s in good health.

CDR3 in DNA: TGTGCCAGCACTCTTCGGGGGCGGCGGGAGCTGTTTTTT. It specifies CASTLRGRRELFF. This rearrangement joins TRBV2 to TRBJ2-2, with D perhaps being TRBD1 or TRBD2 (6 bases each). The germline V and J ends were trimmed by 7 bases and 9 bases, with 15 bases remaining between them. CDR1 SNHLY and CDR2 FYNNEI come from the germline V gene. The CDR3 sequence is 13 residues long. The full variable domain, its missing parts supplied by reference TRBV2 and TRBJ2-2, is EPEVTQTPSHQVTQMGQEVILRCVPISNHLYFYWYRQILGQKVEFLVSFYNNEISEKSEIFDDQFSVERPDGSNFTLKIRSTKLEDSAMYFCASTLRGRRELFFGEGSRLTVL.

For this clone: Other DNA sequences of this sample code for an identical CDR3. The chain uses TRBV5-8 and TRBJ1-4, with D possibly matching TRBD1 (5 bases). The germline gives CDR1 SGHTS, CDR2 YDEGEE. V shed 4 bases and J shed 4 bases, with 8 bases lying between them. The CDR3 contains 13 residues. The DNA of the CDR3 is TGTGCCAGCAGCGGGGGTCTTAATGAAAAACTGTTTTTT. It yields the protein CASSGGLNEKLFF.

The chain uses TRBV6-1 and TRBJ2-7, with unresolved D. This CDR3 region has 13 residues. Trimming removed 1 base at V and 7 bases at J, with 11 bases between. The V gene's germline CDR1 is MNHNS and CDR2 SASEGT. DNA of the CDR3: TGTGCCAGCAGTGAAGTTGTGAGAAGAGAGCAGTACTTC. This gives the protein CASSEVVRREQYF.

With regard to this clone: This could be a read error, since a much larger clone is one nucleotide away. This sample also contains other DNA sequences that code for the same CDR3. The chain is built from TRBV7-2 and TRBJ2-3, with a tentative D call TRBD2 (7 bases). This CDR3 contains 16 residues. Trimming left V 5 bases short and J 4 bases short, with 19 bases between. Germline loops: CDR1 SGHTA, CDR2 FQGNSA. The CDR3 protein is CASSPTTGGYADTQYF. The CDR3 bases are TGTGCCAGCAGCCCGACGACGGGGGGCTATGCAGATACGCAGTATTTT.

The CDR3 DNA reads TGTGCCAGTAGTTCGACTAGCGGGGGCTCTGGGGCCAACGTCCTGACTTTC. It encodes CASSSTSGGSGANVLTF. The genes are TRBV19 and TRBJ2-6, with 12 bases lining up with TRBD2. The CDR3 consists of 17 residues. V lost 5 bases, J lost 0 bases, and 2 bases stayed unmatched. Germline lookup yields CDR1 LNHDA and CDR2 SQIVND (reference sequence).

The chain joins TRBV25-1 to TRBJ1-6; D is unresolved. Trimming shortened V by 5 bases and J by 3 bases, and 8 bases separated the two germline ends. Germline V gives CDR1 MGHDK, CDR2 SYGVNS. The CDR3 length is 14 residues. CDR3 DNA sequence: TGTGCCAGCAGTCTTAATTTCTATAATTCACCCCTCCACTTT. Its translation: CASSLNFYNSPLHF.

The gene calls are TRBV19 and TRBJ1-1; 8 nucleotides align to TRBD1. With 3 bases clipped from V and 1 base from J, the junction kept 4 bases outside the gene matches. The CDR3 sequence is 15 residues long. In germline, CDR1 is LNHDA, CDR2 SQIVND (reference sequence). DNA of the CDR3: TGTGCCAGTAGTATTCAAGGGACAGGGAACACTGAAGCTTTCTTT. Amino acid sequence: CASSIQGTGNTEAFF.

V is TRBV15 and J is TRBJ2-7, with 8 positions matching TRBD1. Germline lookup yields CDR1 LNHNV and CDR2 YYDKDF (reference sequence). The length of the CDR3 is 16 residues. The V segment lost 1 base and the J segment 2 bases; nucleotides outside the gene matches: 7. The CDR3 spells CATSRGGTGVPYEQYF. DNA for the CDR3: TGTGCCACCAGCAGAGGGGGGACAGGAGTACCCTACGAGCAGTACTTC.

The chain joins TRBV6-1 to TRBJ2-2; TRBD1 agrees at 7 bases. The ends lost 8 bases at V and 7 bases at J; junction bases unmatched: 7. CDR1 is MNHNS, CDR2 SASEGT, per germline. This CDR3 has 13 residues. For the CDR3, the DNA is TGTGCCAGCTCGAACAGGGGAAGCGGGGAGCTGTTTTTT. Protein sequence: CASSNRGSGELFF.

The CDR3 sequence is CASSHIRQGVGDTEAFF. DNA of the CDR3: TGTGCCAGCAGCCATATCAGACAGGGAGTGGGCGACACTGAAGCTTTCTTT. This chain uses TRBV11-1 with TRBJ1-1, with 7 bases aligning to TRBD1. Germline V lookup: CDR1 SGHAT, CDR2 FQDESV (reference sequence). The CDR3 runs to 17 residues. Germline trimming cut 5 bases from V and 3 bases from J; bases unmatched to any gene: 15.

This clone occurred many times. The chain has TRBV7-9 and TRBJ2-7, with 13 bases aligning to TRBD2. Looked up from germline, CDR1 is SEHNR and CDR2 is FQNEAQ (reference sequence). This CDR3 spans 15 amino acids. The V segment lost 2 bases and the J segment 7 bases; nucleotides outside the gene matches: 5. The DNA for the CDR3 is TGTGCCAGCAGCTTACTCACTAGCGGGAGGGGGGAGCAGTACTTC. This codes for CASSLLTSGRGEQYF.

This clone came up once. The V gene is TRBV28, the J gene TRBJ1-4; a weak D match, TRBD1 (5 bases). There are 15 residues in the CDR3. Trimming cost V 6 bases and J 3 bases, with 14 bases left between them. Germline CDR1 MDHEN, CDR2 SYDVKM. CDR3 residues: CASRFSGTANEKLFF. The DNA of the CDR3 is TGTGCCAGCAGGTTCTCAGGGACGGCTAATGAAAAACTGTTTTTT.

This chain links TRBV7-3 with TRBJ2-7; D tentatively fits TRBD1 or TRBD2 (5 bases each). This CDR3 has 15 amino acids. Germline V gives CDR1 SGHTA, CDR2 FQGTGA. V was shortened by 5 bases and J by 2 bases, with 16 bases between the two germline ends. The CDR3 DNA sequence: TGTGCCAGCAGCGAGGCCTCGGGACCTACCTACGAGCAGTACTTC. Amino acid sequence: CASSEASGPTYEQYF. Filled out from reference TRBV7-3 and TRBJ2-7, the complete variable domain reads GAGVSQTPSNKVTEKGKYVELRCDPISGHTALYWYRQSLGQGPEFLIYFQGTGAADDSGLPNDRFFAVRPEGSVSTLKIQRTERGDSAVYLCASSEASGPTYEQYFGPGTRLTVT.

This chain links TRBV6-1 with TRBJ2-2; D perhaps matches TRBD2 (6 bases). The CDR3 has 16 residues. The V gene's germline CDR1 is MNHNS and CDR2 SASEGT. Deletions cut 3 bases from V and 0 bases from J, with 11 bases between. CDR3 sequence: CASSDGDFANTGELFF. The CDR3, as DNA: TGTGCCAGCAGTGATGGGGACTTCGCGAACACCGGGGAGCTGTTTTTT.

The chain uses TRBV14 and TRBJ2-5; D uncertain. The J call may be faulty, since TRBJ2-7 better matches the DNA end. Germline assignment: CDR1 SGHDN and CDR2 FVKESK. The CDR3 length is 14 residues. CDR3 amino acids: CASSQDRIHYEQYF. The CDR3 coding sequence is TGTGCCAGCAGCCAAGACAGGATCCACTACGAGCAGTACTTC.

This clone occurred a few times. V usage is TRBV2 and J usage is TRBJ1-2; tentatively, D is TRBD1 (5 bases). The germline V gene encodes CDR1 SNHLY and CDR2 FYNNEI. The CDR3 spans 15 residues. Trimming took 2 bases from V and 6 from J, leaving 16 bases between them. The CDR3 region is CASSEWGSVGDGYTF. The DNA of the CDR3 is TGTGCCAGCAGTGAATGGGGGTCGGTTGGCGATGGCTACACCTTC. The full variable domain, completed using reference TRBV2 and TRBJ1-2, is EPEVTQTPSHQVTQMGQEVILRCVPISNHLYFYWYRQILGQKVEFLVSFYNNEISEKSEIFDDQFSVERPDGSNFTLKIRSTKLEDSAMYFCASSEWGSVGDGYTFGSGTRLTVV.

The chain combines TRBV19 with TRBJ1-2; D possibly corresponds to TRBD1 (6 bases). The CDR3 has 14 amino acids. CDR1 is LNHDA, CDR2 SQIVND, per germline (reference sequence). V was clipped by 4 bases and J by 3 bases, with 12 bases between them. CDR3 in amino acids: CASSKEGGDYGYTF. As DNA, the CDR3 is TGTGCCAGTAGTAAGGAGGGGGGAGACTATGGCTACACCTTC.

J is TRBJ2-1 and V is TRBV28, with a tentative D call TRBD2 (6 bases). V gave up 7 bases and J gave up 1 base, with 11 bases separating them. Germline assignment: CDR1 MDHEN and CDR2 SYDVKM. The CDR3 has 14 amino acids. The CDR3 here is CASTYGRSYNEQFF. CDR3 in DNA: TGTGCCAGCACCTACGGGAGATCCTACAATGAGCAGTTCTTC.

V usage is TRBV5-1 and J usage is TRBJ2-7, with a possible D match to TRBD2 (6 bases). Germline V lookup: CDR1 SGHRS, CDR2 YFSETQ. Trimming took off 0 bases at V and 7 bases at J, with 14 bases between the two ends. The CDR3 loop spans 14 amino acids. CDR3 sequence reads: CASSLELAVGEQYF. The CDR3 DNA reads TGCGCCAGCAGCTTGGAACTAGCTGTGGGGGAGCAGTACTTC.

The chain employs TRBV7-6 and TRBJ1-3; the D is unclear. Trimming removed 6 bases from V and 0 bases from J, with 6 bases in between. The CDR3 extends over 13 amino acids. CDR1 SGHVS and CDR2 FNYEAQ come from the germline V gene. CDR3 nucleotides: TGTGCCAGCAGGGGGAACTCTGGAAACACCATATATTTT. It specifies CASRGNSGNTIYF.

This sequence joins TRBV28 and TRBJ2-7, with D possibly matching TRBD1 (5 bases). Trimming cost V 6 bases and J 3 bases, with 18 bases left between them. The V gene's germline CDR1 is MDHEN and CDR2 SYDVKM. CDR3 length: 15 amino acids. The CDR3 sequence is CASSISRAVIYEQYF. The DNA for the CDR3 is TGTGCCAGCAGCATCTCCAGGGCGGTAATCTACGAGCAGTACTTC.

This clone is a singleton in its sample. The V and J genes are TRBV30 and TRBJ2-2; the match to TRBD2 covers 10 bases. Trimming took 2 bases from V and 5 from J; bases not matched to a gene: 8. Per the germline V gene, CDR1 is GTSNPN and CDR2 is SVGIG (reference sequence). This CDR3 spans 16 amino acids. CDR3 protein: CAWSPPLAGETGELFF. In DNA form, the CDR3 reads TGTGCCTGGAGTCCCCCCCTAGCGGGAGAAACCGGGGAGCTGTTTTTT.

The CDR3 coding sequence is TGTGCCTGGAGTGGGGGGCTCTCCTATAATTCACCCCTCCACTTT. Translated: CAWSGGLSYNSPLHF. The rearrangement joins TRBV30 to TRBJ1-6, with a tentative D call TRBD1 (6 bases). This CDR3 spans 15 amino acids. Germline-derived CDR1 and CDR2 are GTSNPN and SVGIG (reference sequence). Trimming pared 1 base from V and 0 bases from J, leaving 7 bases between.

V and J are TRBV2 and TRBJ1-1; D remains ambiguous. The CDR3 contains 15 residues. Germline CDR1 SNHLY, CDR2 FYNNEI. Trimming left V 7 bases short and J 2 bases short, with 17 bases between. This CDR3 is CASNPLVSTNTEAFF. In DNA, the CDR3 is TGTGCCAGCAACCCATTGGTCAGTACTAACACTGAAGCTTTCTTT.

In the case of this clone: A much larger clone differs from this one at a single base, so this may be a read error. This sample also contains other DNA sequences that code for the same CDR3. The chain uses TRBV28 and TRBJ2-5; D is uncertain. Germline V lookup: CDR1 MDHEN, CDR2 SYDVKM. The CDR3 spans 11 residues. Trimming took 1 base from V and 4 from J, leaving 1 base between them. As DNA, the CDR3 is TGTGCCAGCAGTTTATTAGAGACCCAGTACTTC. Translated, it gives CASSLLETQYF. Full variable domain (missing parts from reference TRBV28 and TRBJ2-5): DVKVTQSSRYLVKRTGEKVFLECVQDMDHENMFWYRQDPGLGLRLIYFSYDVKMKEKGDIPEGYSVSREKKERFSLILESASTNQTSMYLCASSLLETQYFGPGTRLLVL.

The gene calls are TRBV2 and TRBJ1-1; no clear D. The CDR3 loop spans 13 amino acids. The V and J ends lost 7 bases and 8 bases respectively, with 17 bases between them. CDR1 and CDR2 from the germline V gene are SNHLY and FYNNEI. The CDR3 DNA reads as TGTGCCAGCACCTTCCAAGGGAACGAGGAAGCTTTCTTT. This sequence encodes CASTFQGNEEAFF. The full variable domain, with the rest looked up from reference TRBV2 and TRBJ1-1, is EPEVTQTPSHQVTQMGQEVILRCVPISNHLYFYWYRQILGQKVEFLVSFYNNEISEKSEIFDDQFSVERPDGSNFTLKIRSTKLEDSAMYFCASTFQGNEEAFFGQGTRLTVV.

The chain links TRBV19 to TRBJ1-2; no reliable D call. V shed 6 bases and J shed 2 bases, with 19 bases lying between them. Germline CDR1 and CDR2: LNHDA and SQIVND (reference sequence). The CDR3 is 16 residues long. This chain's CDR3 is CASRGQRGRGNYGYTF. For the CDR3, the DNA is TGTGCCAGTAGAGGGCAGAGAGGGCGCGGAAACTATGGCTACACCTTC.

The chain carries TRBV7-9 and TRBJ1-3; D is unclear. The CDR3 is 15 amino acids. The germline gives CDR1 SEHNR, CDR2 FQNEAQ (reference sequence). Between the trimmed V and J ends, which lost 0 bases and 2 bases, there was a span of 8 bases. DNA of the CDR3: TGTGCCAGCAGCTTAGCTGGCAGCCCTGGAAACACCATATATTTT. Its protein is CASSLAGSPGNTIYF.

The chain is built from TRBV28 and TRBJ2-7; 9 bases map to TRBD2. This CDR3 has 16 amino acids. The germline gives CDR1 MDHEN, CDR2 SYDVKM. V was clipped by 7 bases and J by 2 bases; unmatched bases: 12. The CDR3 sequence is CASTLGRASGAYEQYF. CDR3 sequence (DNA): TGTGCCAGCACACTTGGTAGGGCTAGCGGGGCCTACGAGCAGTACTTC.

This rearrangement joins TRBV9 to TRBJ2-5; D is perhaps TRBD1 or TRBD2 (6 bases each). Germline V gene lookup returns CDR1 SGDLS and CDR2 YYNGEE. The length of the CDR3 is 14 residues. V was pared by 3 bases and J by 4 bases, with 13 bases between. CDR3: CASSAQQGGETQYF. The CDR3 coding sequence is TGTGCCAGCAGCGCACAACAGGGAGGAGAGACCCAGTACTTC. The full variable domain, rest sourced from reference TRBV9 and TRBJ2-5, is DSGVTQTPKHLITATGQRVTLRCSPRSGDLSVYWYQQSLDQGLQFLIQYYNGEERAKGNILERFSAQQFPDLHSELNLSSLELGDSALYFCASSAQQGGETQYFGPGTRLLVL.

With respect to this clone: A read error may be the cause here, since a much bigger clone is one base away. The same CDR3 also results from other DNA sequences found in this sample. The chain links TRBV15 to TRBJ2-6; tentative D call: TRBD1 (5 bases). There are 18 residues in the CDR3. Per the germline V gene, CDR1 is LNHNV and CDR2 is YYDKDF (reference sequence). CDR3 protein: CATSSGATWGSGANVLTF. The CDR3 DNA follows: TGTGCCACCAGCAGTGGGGCGACTTGGGGATCTGGGGCCAACGTTCTGACTTTC.

This clone appeared a few times. The chain joins TRBV6-5 to TRBJ2-7; 9 bases match TRBD1. This CDR3 has 14 residues. Germline V lookup: CDR1 MNHEY, CDR2 SVGAGI. The V gene end was trimmed by 8 bases and the J gene end by 3 bases; junction bases not matched to a gene: 8. CDR3 loop: CASRTGTGFYEQYF. The CDR3 region has the DNA TGTGCCAGCCGAACCGGGACAGGGTTCTACGAGCAGTACTTC.